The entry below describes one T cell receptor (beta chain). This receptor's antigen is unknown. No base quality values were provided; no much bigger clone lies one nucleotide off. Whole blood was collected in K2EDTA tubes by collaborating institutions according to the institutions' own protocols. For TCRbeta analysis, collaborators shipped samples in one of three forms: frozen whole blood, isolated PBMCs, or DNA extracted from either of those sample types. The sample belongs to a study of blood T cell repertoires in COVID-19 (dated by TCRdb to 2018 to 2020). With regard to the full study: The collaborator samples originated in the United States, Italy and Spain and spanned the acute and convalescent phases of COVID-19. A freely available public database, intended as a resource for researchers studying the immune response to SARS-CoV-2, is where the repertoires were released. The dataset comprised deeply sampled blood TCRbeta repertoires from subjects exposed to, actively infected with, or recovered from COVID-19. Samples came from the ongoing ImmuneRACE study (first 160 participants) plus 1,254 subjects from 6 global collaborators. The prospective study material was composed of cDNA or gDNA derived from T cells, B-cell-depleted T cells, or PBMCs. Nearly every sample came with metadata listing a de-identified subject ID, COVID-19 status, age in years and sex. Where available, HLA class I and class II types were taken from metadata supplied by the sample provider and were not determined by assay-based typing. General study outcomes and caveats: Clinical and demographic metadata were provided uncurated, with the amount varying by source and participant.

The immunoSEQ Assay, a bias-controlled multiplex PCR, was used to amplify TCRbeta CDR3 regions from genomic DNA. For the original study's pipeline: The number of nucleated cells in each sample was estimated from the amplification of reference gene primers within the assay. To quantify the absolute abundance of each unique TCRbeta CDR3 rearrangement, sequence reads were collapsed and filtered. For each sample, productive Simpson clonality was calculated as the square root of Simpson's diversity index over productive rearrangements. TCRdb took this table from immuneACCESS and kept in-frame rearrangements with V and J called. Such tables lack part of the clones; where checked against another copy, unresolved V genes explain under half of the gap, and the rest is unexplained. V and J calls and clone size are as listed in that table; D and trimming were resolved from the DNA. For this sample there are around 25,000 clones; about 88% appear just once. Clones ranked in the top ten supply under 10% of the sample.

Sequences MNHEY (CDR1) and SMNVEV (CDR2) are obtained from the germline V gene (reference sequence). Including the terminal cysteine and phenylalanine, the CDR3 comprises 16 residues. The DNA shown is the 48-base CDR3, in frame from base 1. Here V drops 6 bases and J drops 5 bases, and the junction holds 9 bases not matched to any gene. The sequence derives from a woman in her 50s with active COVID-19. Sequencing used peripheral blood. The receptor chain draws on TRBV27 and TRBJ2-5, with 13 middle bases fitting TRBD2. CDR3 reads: CASSPLAGGPRETQYF. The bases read TGTGCCAGCAGCCCACTAGCGGGAGGGCCTCGGGAGACCCAGTACTTC.